The present T cell receptor (beta chain) was sequenced within a study of identical twins. General study findings and limits: Cross-sectional statistical analysis was relied on for the conclusions, without the same donors being followed. Out-of-frame alpha sequences shared between twins exhibited an excess of low generation probability.

In its sample, this clonotype was seen many times. Its antigen is unknown. Template switching created a universal primer site, and the cDNA included unique molecular identifiers. TCRdb reanalysed the 5' RACE reads using MiXCR and keeps one entry per CDR3 protein. The table lists 550,000 to 800,000 distinct CDR3 sequences, under 8.5% of them singletons, with 1.6% in the top ten. Healthy Caucasian individuals made up all the donors. Trimming shortened V by 3 bases and J by 4 bases, and 13 bases separated the two germline ends. The CDR3 sequence is 15 residues long. Germline lookup yields CDR1 KGHSH and CDR2 LQKENI. These data also formed part of another study, on yellow fever vaccine responses in identical twins.

The chain couples TRBV18 to TRBJ2-1; D might be TRBD2 (7 bases). This clonotype was obtained from a woman younger than 35 in good health. Material: PBMCs. The CDR3 region has the DNA TGTGCCAGCTCACCCGCGGGGGCGGGATACAATGAGCAGTTCTTC. This gives the protein CASSPAGAGYNEQFF.